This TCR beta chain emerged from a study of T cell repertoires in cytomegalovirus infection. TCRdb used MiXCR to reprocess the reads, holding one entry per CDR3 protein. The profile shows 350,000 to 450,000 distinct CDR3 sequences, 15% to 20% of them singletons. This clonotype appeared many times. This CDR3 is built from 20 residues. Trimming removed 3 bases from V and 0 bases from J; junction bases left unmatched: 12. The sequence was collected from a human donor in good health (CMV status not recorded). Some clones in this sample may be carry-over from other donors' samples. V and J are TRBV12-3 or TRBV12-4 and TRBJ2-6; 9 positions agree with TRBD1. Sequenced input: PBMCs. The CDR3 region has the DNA TGTGCCAGCAGTTTCAGGACAGGGGCATTAAGTCTCTCTGGGGCCAACGTCCTGACTTTC. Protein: CASSFRTGALSLSGANVLTF.